This TCR beta chain was recorded in a study of blood T cell repertoires in COVID-19. Across the study: The United States, Italy and Spain provided the acute and convalescent COVID-19 samples. Sources were T cells, B-cell-depleted T cells, or PBMCs; the material itself was cDNA or gDNA.

The ends were cut back, 1 base at V and 6 bases at J, with 6 bases in the middle. This CDR3 has 11 amino acids. Looked up from germline, CDR1 is DFQATT and CDR2 is SNEGSKA (reference sequence). Measured with immunoSEQ multiplex PCR; TCRdb has only the in-frame clones, and not every one. The data show 400,000 to 500,000 clones, roughly 90% seen once. Study members were between roughly 18 and 100 years old and lived in some 22 US regions. V and J are TRBV20-1 and TRBJ1-1; D is unclear. This receptor was identified in a woman aged 40 to 55 who had recovered from COVID-19. Sequencing input: PBMCs or T cells enriched from blood (not recorded which). Here the CDR3 reads CSARAGSEAFF. CDR3 nucleotide sequence: TGCAGTGCTAGAGCGGGGTCTGAAGCTTTCTTT.